A single T cell receptor beta chain is shown here with its context. Use of 60 Vbeta and 13 Jbeta primers characterized the PCR. Assay used: immunoSEQ multiplex PCR; TCRdb lists only in-frame clones, some missing. The data hold 170,000 or so clones, with 60% to 85% observed a single time. This sample was taken from a study of cytomegalovirus exposure and HLA in healthy donors. Germline V gene lookup returns CDR1 MNHEY and CDR2 SVGAGI. This CDR3 contains 13 residues. Trimming pared 7 bases from V and 2 bases from J, leaving 9 bases between. The source is a woman aged 25 to 39 in good health and CMV-seronegative. Sequences were obtained from PBMCs. The genes are TRBV6-5 and TRBJ1-3; D unresolved. The CDR3 coding sequence is TGTGCCAGCACAGGCGGGACTGGAAACACCATATATTTT. Residues: CASTGGTGNTIYF.